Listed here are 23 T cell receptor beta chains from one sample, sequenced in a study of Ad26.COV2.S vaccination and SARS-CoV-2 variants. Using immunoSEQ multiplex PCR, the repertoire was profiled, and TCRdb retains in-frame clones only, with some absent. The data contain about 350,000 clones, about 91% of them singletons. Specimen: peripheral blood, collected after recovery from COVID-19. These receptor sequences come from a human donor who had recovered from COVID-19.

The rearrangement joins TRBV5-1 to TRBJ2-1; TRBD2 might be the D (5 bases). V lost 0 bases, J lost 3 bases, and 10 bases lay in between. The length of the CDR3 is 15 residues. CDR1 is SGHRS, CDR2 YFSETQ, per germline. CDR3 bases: TGCGCCAGCAGCTTGGACGGGGTGTTCTACAATGAGCAGTTCTTC. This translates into CASSLDGVFYNEQFF.

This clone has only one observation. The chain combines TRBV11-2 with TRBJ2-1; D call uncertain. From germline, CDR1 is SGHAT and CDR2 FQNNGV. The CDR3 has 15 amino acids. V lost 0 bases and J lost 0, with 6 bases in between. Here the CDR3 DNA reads TGTGCCAGCAGCTTAGAGAGGAGCTCCTACAATGAGCAGTTCTTC. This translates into CASSLERSSYNEQFF.

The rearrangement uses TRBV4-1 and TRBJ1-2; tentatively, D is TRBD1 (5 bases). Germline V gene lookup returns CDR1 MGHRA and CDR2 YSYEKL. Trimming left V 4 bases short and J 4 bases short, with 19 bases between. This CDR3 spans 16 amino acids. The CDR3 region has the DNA TGCGCCAGCAGCCCCGGTTCAAGAGGGCAGGGCTATGGCTACACCTTC. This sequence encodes CASSPGSRGQGYGYTF.

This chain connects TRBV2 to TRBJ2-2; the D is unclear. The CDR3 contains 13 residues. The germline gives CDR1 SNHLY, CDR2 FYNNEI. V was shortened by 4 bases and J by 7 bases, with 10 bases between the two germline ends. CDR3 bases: TGTGCCAGCAGTGTTGTGGCCGGCGGGGAGCTGTTTTTT. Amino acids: CASSVVAGGELFF.

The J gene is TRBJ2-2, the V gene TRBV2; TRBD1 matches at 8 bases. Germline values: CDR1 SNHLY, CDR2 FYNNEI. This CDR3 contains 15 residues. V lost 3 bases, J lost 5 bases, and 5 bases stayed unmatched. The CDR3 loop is CASSDWYRGTGELFF. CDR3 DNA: TGTGCCAGCAGTGATTGGTACAGGGGGACCGGGGAGCTGTTTTTT.

The CDR3 reads CASSILEGKKLFF. Here the CDR3 DNA reads TGTGCCAGTAGTATTCTCGAGGGAAAAAAACTGTTTTTT. The chain couples TRBV19 to TRBJ1-4, with unresolved D. The ends were cut back, 3 bases at V and 9 bases at J, with 11 bases in the middle. The CDR3 sequence is 13 residues long. The germline V gene encodes CDR1 LNHDA and CDR2 SQIVND (reference sequence).

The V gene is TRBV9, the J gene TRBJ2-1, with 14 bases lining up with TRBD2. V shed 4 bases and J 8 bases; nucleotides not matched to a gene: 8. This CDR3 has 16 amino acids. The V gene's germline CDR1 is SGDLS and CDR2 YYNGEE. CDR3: CASSLRLAGGPHEQFF. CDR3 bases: TGTGCCAGCAGCCTGAGACTAGCGGGGGGGCCGCATGAGCAGTTCTTC.

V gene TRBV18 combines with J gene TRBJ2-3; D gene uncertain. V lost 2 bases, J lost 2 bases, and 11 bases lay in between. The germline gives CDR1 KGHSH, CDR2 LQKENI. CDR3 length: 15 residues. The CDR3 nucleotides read TGTGCCAGCTCACCAGTGAGGACGTACACAGATACGCAGTATTTT. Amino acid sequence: CASSPVRTYTDTQYF.

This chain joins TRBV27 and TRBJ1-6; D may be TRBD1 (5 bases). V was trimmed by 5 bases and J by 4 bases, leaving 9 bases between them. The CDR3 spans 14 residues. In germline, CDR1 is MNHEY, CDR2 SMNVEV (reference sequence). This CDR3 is CASSSRTYNSPLHF. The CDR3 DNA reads TGTGCCAGCAGTAGCCGGACATATAATTCACCCCTCCACTTT.

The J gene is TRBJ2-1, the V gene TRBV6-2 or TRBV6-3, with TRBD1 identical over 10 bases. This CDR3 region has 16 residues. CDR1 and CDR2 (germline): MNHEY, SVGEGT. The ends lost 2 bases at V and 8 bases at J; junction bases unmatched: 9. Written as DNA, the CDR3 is TGTGCCAGCAGTTACAACAGGGACAGGGGAAGTTATGAGCAGTTCTTC. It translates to CASSYNRDRGSYEQFF.

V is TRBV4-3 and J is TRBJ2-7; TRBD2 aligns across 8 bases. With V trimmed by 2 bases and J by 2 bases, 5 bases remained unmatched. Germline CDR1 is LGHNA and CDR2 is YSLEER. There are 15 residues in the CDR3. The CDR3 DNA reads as TGCGCCAGCAGCCAACTTCGGGGGGGGCCCTACGAGCAGTACTTC. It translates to CASSQLRGGPYEQYF.

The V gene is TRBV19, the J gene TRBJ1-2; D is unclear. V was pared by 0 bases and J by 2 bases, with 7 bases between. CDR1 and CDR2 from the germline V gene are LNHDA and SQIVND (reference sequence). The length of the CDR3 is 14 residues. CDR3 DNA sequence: TGTGCCAGTAGTATAGACGGCGGAAACTATGGCTACACCTTC. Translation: CASSIDGGNYGYTF.

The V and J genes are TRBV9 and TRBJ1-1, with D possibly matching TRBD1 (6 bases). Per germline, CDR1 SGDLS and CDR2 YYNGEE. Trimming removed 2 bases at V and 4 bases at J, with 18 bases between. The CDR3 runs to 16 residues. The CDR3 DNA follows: TGTGCCAGCAGCGTGGGACACGCAGGGGCTGGCACTGAAGCTTTCTTT. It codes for CASSVGHAGAGTEAFF.

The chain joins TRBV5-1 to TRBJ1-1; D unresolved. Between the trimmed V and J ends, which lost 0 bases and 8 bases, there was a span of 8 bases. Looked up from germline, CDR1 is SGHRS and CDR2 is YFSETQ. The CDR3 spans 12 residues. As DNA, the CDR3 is TGCGCCAGCAGCTTGGACGGACGCGAAGCTTTCTTT. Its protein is CASSLDGREAFF.

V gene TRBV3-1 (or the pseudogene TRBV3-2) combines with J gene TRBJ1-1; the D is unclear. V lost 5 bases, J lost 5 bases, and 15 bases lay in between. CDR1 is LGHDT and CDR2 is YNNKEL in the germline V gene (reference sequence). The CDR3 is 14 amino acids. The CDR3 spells CASSAPGRGTEAFF. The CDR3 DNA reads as TGTGCCAGCAGCGCACCGGGCCGCGGGACTGAAGCTTTCTTT.

CDR3 sequence (DNA): TGTGCCAGCAGTGACCTAGGGGGGGGTGGCTACACCTTC. It translates to CASSDLGGGGYTF. The chain couples TRBV6-1 to TRBJ1-2; D is possibly TRBD1 (6 bases). Germline CDR1 and CDR2: MNHNS and SASEGT. The CDR3 has 13 amino acids. The V gene lost 3 bases and the J gene lost 7 bases, with 12 bases spanning the gap.

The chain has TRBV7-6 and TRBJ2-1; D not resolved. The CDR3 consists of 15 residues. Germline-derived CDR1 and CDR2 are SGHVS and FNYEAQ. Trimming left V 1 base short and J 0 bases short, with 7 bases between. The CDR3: CASSLEVGSYNEQFF. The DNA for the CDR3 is TGTGCCAGCAGCTTAGAAGTGGGCTCCTACAATGAGCAGTTCTTC.

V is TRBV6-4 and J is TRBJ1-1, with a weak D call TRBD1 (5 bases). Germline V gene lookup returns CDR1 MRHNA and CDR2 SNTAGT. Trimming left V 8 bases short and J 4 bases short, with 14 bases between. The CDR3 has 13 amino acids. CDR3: CASSLDGGTEAFF. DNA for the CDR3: TGTGCCAGCTCCCTAGATGGGGGCACTGAAGCTTTCTTT.

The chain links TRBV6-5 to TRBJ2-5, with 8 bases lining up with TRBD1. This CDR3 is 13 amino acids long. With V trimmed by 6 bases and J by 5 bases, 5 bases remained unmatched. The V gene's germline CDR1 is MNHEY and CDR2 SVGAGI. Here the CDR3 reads CASRQGGVETQYF. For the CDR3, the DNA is TGTGCCAGCAGACAGGGGGGAGTGGAGACCCAGTACTTC.

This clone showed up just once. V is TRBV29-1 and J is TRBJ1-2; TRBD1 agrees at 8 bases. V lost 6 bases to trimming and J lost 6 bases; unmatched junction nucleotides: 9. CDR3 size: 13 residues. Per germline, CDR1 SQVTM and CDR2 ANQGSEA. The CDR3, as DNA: TGCAGCGTCCCGACAGGGGCGGATCATGGCTACACCTTC. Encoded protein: CSVPTGADHGYTF.

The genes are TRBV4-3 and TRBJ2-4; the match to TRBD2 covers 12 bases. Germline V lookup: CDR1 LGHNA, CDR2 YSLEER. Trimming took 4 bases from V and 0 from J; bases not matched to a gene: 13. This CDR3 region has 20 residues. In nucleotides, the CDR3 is TGCGCCAGCAGCCCCCGACTTTCTAGCGGGGGGGTCTTAGCCAAAAACATTCAGTACTTC. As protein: CASSPRLSSGGVLAKNIQYF.

This CDR3 reads CASTATSGTFDEQFF. DNA for the CDR3: TGTGCCAGTACCGCGACTAGCGGGACGTTCGATGAGCAGTTCTTC. This chain links TRBV19 with TRBJ2-1; 11 bases agree with TRBD2. Germline-derived CDR1 and CDR2 are LNHDA and SQIVND (reference sequence). The CDR3 runs to 15 residues. The V segment lost 7 bases and the J segment 8 bases; nucleotides outside the gene matches: 10.

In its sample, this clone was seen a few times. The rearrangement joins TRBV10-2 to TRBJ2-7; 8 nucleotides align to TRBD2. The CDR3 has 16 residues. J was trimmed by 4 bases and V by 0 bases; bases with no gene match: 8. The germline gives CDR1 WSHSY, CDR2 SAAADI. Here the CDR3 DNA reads TGCGCCAGCAGTGAGTCCCGGGAGGGGCGTCGGTACGAGCAGTACTTC. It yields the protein CASSESREGRRYEQYF.